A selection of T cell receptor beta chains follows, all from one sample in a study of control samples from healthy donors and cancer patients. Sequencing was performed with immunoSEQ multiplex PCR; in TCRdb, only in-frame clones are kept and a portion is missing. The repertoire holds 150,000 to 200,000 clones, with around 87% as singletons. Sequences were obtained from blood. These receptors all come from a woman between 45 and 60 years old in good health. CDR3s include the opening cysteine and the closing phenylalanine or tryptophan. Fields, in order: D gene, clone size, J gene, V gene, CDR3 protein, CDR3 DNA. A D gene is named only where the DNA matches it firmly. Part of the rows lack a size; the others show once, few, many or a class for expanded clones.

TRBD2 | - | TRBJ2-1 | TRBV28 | CASSPFGAGGRNEQFF | TGTGCCAGCAGTCCATTTGGAGCGGGAGGGCGAAATGAGCAGTTCTTC
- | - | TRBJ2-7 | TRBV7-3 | CASSLGPPSIYEQYF | TGTGCCAGCAGCTTGGGCCCCCCGAGTATCTACGAGCAGTACTTC
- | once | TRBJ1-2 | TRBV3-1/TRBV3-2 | CASSQGIGGGYTF | TGTGCCAGCAGCCAGGGGATCGGCGGTGGCTACACCTTC
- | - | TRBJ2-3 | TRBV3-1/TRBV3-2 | CASSQDPALNTDTQYF | TGTGCCAGCAGCCAAGATCCAGCCCTGAACACAGATACGCAGTATTTT
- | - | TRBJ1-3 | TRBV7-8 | CASSLDRVGNTIYF | TGTGCCAGCAGCTTAGACAGGGTCGGAAACACCATATATTTT
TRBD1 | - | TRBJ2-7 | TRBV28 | CASSWTGAYEQYF | TGTGCCAGCAGTTGGACAGGGGCCTACGAGCAGTACTTC
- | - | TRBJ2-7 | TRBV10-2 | CASGDVSYEQYF | TGCGCCAGCGGGGACGTCTCCTACGAGCAGTACTTC
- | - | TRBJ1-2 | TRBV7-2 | CASSLDFNYGYTF | TGTGCCAGCAGCTTAGACTTTAACTATGGCTACACCTTC
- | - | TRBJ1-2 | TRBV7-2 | CASSPHRGGAERNTF | TGTGCCAGCAGCCCTCACCGGGGGGGCGCTGAGAGAAACACCTTC
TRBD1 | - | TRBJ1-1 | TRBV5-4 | CASSDGQVKAEAFF | TGTGCCAGCAGCGATGGACAGGTAAAGGCTGAAGCTTTCTTT
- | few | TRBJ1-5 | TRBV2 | CASSWDGRNQPQHF | TGTGCCAGCAGTTGGGACGGCCGCAATCAGCCCCAGCATTTT
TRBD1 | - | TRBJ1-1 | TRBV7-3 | CASSFSTGANTEAFF | TGTGCCAGCAGCTTCTCGACAGGGGCGAACACTGAAGCTTTCTTT
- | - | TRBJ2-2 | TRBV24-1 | CATSGQLNTGELFF | TGTGCCACCAGTGGCCAGTTGAACACCGGGGAGCTGTTTTTT
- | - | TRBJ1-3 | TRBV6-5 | CASHAGSGNTIYF | TGTGCCAGCCACGCAGGCTCTGGAAACACCATATATTTT
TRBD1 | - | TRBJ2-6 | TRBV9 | CASSAVLPGQGDLGGANVLTF | TGTGCCAGCAGCGCGGTATTACCCGGACAGGGGGACCTAGGTGGGGCCAACGTCCTGACTTTC